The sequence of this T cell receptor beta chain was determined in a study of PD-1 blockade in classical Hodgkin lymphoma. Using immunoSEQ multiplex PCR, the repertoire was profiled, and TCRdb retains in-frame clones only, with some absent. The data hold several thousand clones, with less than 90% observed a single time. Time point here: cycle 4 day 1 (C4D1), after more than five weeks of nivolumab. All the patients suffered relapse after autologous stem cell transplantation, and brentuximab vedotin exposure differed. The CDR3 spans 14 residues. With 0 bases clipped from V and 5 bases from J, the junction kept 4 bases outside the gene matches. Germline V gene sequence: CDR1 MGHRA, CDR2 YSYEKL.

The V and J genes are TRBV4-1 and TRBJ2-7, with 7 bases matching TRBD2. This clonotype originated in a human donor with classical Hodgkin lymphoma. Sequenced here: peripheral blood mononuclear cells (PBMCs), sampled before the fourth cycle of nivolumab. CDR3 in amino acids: CASSQDLGRDEQYV. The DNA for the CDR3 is TGCGCCAGCAGCCAAGATCTGGGGAGGGACGAGCAGTACGTC.